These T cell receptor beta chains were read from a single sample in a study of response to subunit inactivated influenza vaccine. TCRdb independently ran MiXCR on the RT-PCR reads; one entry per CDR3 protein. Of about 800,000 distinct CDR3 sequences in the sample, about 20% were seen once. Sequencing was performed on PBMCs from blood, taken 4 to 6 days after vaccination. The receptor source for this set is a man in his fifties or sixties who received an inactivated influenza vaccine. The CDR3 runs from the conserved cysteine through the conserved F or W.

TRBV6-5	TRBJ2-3	CASSWRAGATSTDTQYF
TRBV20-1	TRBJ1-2	CSARDRTGSALNYGYTF
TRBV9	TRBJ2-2	CASSPSGSGQNTGELFF
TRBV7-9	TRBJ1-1	CASSSQTVKLAEAFF
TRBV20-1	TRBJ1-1	CSARRQATNTEAFF
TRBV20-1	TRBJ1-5	CSASSPGNQPQHF
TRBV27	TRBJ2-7	CASSLSPPGQGFHEQYF
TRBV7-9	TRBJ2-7	CASRADGLFEQYF
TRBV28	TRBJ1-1	CASALVGTEAFF
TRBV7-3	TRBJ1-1	CASSKGTGNAFF
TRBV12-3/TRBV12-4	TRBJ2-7	CASSRQGYSYEQYF
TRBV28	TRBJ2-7	CASRSTSGMNEQYF
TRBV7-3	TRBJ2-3	CASSLRPGQGDTDTQYF
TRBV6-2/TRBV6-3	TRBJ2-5	CASSYAGMGEYSQYF
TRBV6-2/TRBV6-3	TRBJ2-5	CASRTGTSGRALGETQYF
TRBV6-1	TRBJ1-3	CASKRGQGAGNTIYF
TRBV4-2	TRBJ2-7	CASSQDRAGNYEQYF
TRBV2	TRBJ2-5	CASRTGVAVQETQYF
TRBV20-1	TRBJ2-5	CSAATSGRLQETQYF
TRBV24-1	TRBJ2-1	CATSDSPGVAAYNEQFF
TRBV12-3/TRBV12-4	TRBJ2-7	CASSFGPGINDEQYF
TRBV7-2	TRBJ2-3	CASSLAGQGASTDTQYF
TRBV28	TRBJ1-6	CASSFARLNSPLHF
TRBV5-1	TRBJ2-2	CASRRGQSAGELFF
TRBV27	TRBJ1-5	CASSKQGVPDQPQHF
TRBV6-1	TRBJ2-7	CASRVRQGSYEQYF
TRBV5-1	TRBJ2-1	CASSRPEYNEQSF
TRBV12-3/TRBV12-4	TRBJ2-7	CASSFGGVRSYEQYF
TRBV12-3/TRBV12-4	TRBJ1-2	CASSTGERYGYTF
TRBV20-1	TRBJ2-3	CSAGRGPYTDTQYF
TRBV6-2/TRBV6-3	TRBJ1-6	CASSLRGTSYNSPLHF
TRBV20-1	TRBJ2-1	CSASPQGRGTSYNEQFF
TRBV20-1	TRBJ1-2	CSAAPPGQGREGYTF
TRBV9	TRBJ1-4	CASSAFLGVGNEKLFF
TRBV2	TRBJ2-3	CASNWTPNDTQYF
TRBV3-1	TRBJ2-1	CASSQSGTTPNEQFF
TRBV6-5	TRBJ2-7	CASSYGPVPSYEQYF
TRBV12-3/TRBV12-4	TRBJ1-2	CASVGRGRRGYTF
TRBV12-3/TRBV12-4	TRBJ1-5	CASVPAGGQPQHF
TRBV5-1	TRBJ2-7	CASSYGQPSSYEQYF
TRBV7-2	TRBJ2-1	CASSLASSGTHNEQFF
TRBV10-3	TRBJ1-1	CAIKGTGAQNTEAFF
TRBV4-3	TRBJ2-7	CASSPGVASGSSYEQYF
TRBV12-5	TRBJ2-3	CASGSAGAADTQYF
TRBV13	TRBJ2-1	CASSLEAGQGDEQFF
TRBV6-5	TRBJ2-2	CASSYLIPNTGELFF
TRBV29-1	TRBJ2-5	CSVEDTGGGRETQYF
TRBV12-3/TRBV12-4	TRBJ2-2	CASSLTREYGELFF